The sequence of this T cell receptor beta chain was determined in a study of cytomegalovirus exposure and HLA in healthy donors. Study outcomes and limitations: HLA alleles were associated with 16,951 TCR beta sequences in a later analysis at 0.05 false discovery rate. More clonal expansion characterized HLA-associated TCR beta chains than equally common others in a later analysis.

Regarding this clone: As yet, its antigen is unknown.

Both 60 Vbeta primers and 13 Jbeta primers went into the PCR. The repertoire was sequenced with immunoSEQ multiplex PCR; TCRdb's copy has only in-frame clones and lacks some. The table lists around 140,000 clones, approximately 63% of them singletons, with about 2.2% in the top ten. This receptor was identified in a woman aged 55-69 years in good health and CMV-seropositive. The sequenced sample was PBMCs.

The chain's CDR3 is CASSLGGDGYTEAFF. Here the CDR3 DNA reads TGCGCCAGCAGCTTGGGGGGGGACGGTTACACTGAAGCTTTCTTT. The chain joins TRBV5-1 to TRBJ1-1, with a tentative D call TRBD1 (5 bases). V dropped 0 bases and J dropped 3 bases, with 12 bases sitting between them. The CDR3 loop spans 15 amino acids. Germline CDR1 SGHRS, CDR2 YFSETQ.